This is a list of T cell receptor beta chains from one sample in a study of vaccination and CD4 T cells after COVID-19. TCRdb reprocessed the PCR reads via MiXCR and lists one record per CDR3 protein. The sample carries around 20,000 distinct CDR3 sequences, approximately 46% recorded once. Antigens of these TCRs are unknown. Material: CD4+ T cells from blood, cultured in vitro, obtained before SARS-CoV-2 vaccination. The receptors shown here come from a human donor who had recovered from COVID-19. Each CDR3 is given with its conserved first and last residue. A D gene is named only where the DNA matches it firmly. Clone size appears in some rows only: once, few, many, or a class for an expanded clone.

CDR3nt	CDR3aa	j_gene	v_gene	d_gene	abundance	len
TGCAGCGTTAGGCAGCCGAACACTGAAGCTTTCTTT	CSVRQPNTEAFF	TRBJ1-1	TRBV20-1	NA	few	12
TGCAGTGCTAGATTCTCCAGGGCCACTGAAGCTTTCTTT	CSARFSRATEAFF	TRBJ1-1	TRBV20-1	NA	few	13
TGTGCCAGCAGAGGGACAGGCCCTTACTATGGCTACACCTTC	CASRGTGPYYGYTF	TRBJ1-2	TRBV2	TRBD1	once	14
TGTGCCACCAGGGCCGGGACAGGGGCTGGAGAGACCCAGTACTTC	CATRAGTGAGETQYF	TRBJ2-5	TRBV24-1	TRBD1	few	15
TGCGCCAGCAGCCGTGGACTAGCTTCTTACGAGCAGTACTTC	CASSRGLASYEQYF	TRBJ2-7	TRBV5-1	TRBD2	few	14
TGTGCCAGCAGGAGGGGGGGACTCCGGGAGACCCAGTACTTC	CASRRGGLRETQYF	TRBJ2-5	TRBV7-9	NA	once	14
TGCAGTGCTAGAGTCCGACAGTCTTCCACAATATATAGCAATCAGCCCCAGCATTTT	CSARVRQSSTIYSNQPQHF	TRBJ1-5	TRBV20-1	NA	few	19
TGTGCCAGCAGCCCGGCGCGCGGGAGGGCCTACGAGCAGTACTTC	CASSPARGRAYEQYF	TRBJ2-7	TRBV7-2	TRBD2	NA	15
TGTGCCAGCAGCTTGGGGGACAGCCTCTATGGCTACACCTTC	CASSLGDSLYGYTF	TRBJ1-2	TRBV5-3	TRBD1	NA	14
TGTGCCAGCTCACCGTCGGACAGGGGGGTAATCACTGAAGCTTTCTTT	CASSPSDRGVITEAFF	TRBJ1-1	TRBV18	TRBD1	NA	16
TGTGCCAGCAGCTCCCTCGATCTCGGGCCCTTC	CASSSLDLGPF	TRBJ1-2	TRBV7-9	NA	NA	11
TGTGCCAGCAGCTTATCGGCAGGGGGCGTGGGAGTGAACACTGAAGCTTTCTTT	CASSLSAGGVGVNTEAFF	TRBJ1-1	TRBV7-9	TRBD1	NA	18
TGTGCCAGCAGCTTAGGGGGGGGAGATGAAAAACTGTTTTTT	CASSLGGGDEKLFF	TRBJ1-4	TRBV7-6	NA	few	14
TGTGCCATCACTCCAGGTCCCACCCCATCGGGCTACACCTTC	CAITPGPTPSGYTF	TRBJ1-2	TRBV10-3	NA	NA	14
TGTGCCAGCAGCTTCTCCCGGGGACAGGGAGGAGCTTTCTTT	CASSFSRGQGGAFF	TRBJ1-1	TRBV7-9	TRBD1	few	14
TGTGCCAGCAGCCGACAGGGGGGGACGGACACTGAAGCTTTCTTT	CASSRQGGTDTEAFF	TRBJ1-1	TRBV7-8	TRBD1	NA	15
TGTGCCAGCAGTTTTCACCGGGTCACTGAAGCTTTCTTT	CASSFHRVTEAFF	TRBJ1-1	TRBV12-3/TRBV12-4	NA	NA	13
TGTGCCACCAGTGATGACCCCGGGGTCAATGAGCAGTTCTTC	CATSDDPGVNEQFF	TRBJ2-1	TRBV24-1	NA	NA	14
TGTGCCAGCCTGTTATGGGGCCCGGGAAGTACACCCCTCCACTTT	CASLLWGPGSTPLHF	TRBJ1-6	TRBV12-3/TRBV12-4	NA	few	15
TGTGCCAGCAGTTCTAGCGGGGAGAGCACAGATACGCAGTATTTT	CASSSSGESTDTQYF	TRBJ2-3	TRBV27	TRBD2	few	15
TGTGCCTGTGAGGGTGGGAGCGAGCAGTACTTC	CACEGGSEQYF	TRBJ2-7	TRBV30	NA	NA	11
TGCGCCAGCAGCTTGGACGGTGTTTATGGCTACACCTTC	CASSLDGVYGYTF	TRBJ1-2	TRBV5-1	NA	NA	13
TGTGCCAGCAGGATGCGAAAACAGGGGGTTCAGACTGAAGCTTTCTTT	CASRMRKQGVQTEAFF	TRBJ1-1	TRBV27	TRBD1	few	16
TGTGCCACCAGCAGGACCTACGGGGGGAATCAGCCCCAGCATTTT	CATSRTYGGNQPQHF	TRBJ1-5	TRBV15	NA	few	15
TGCAGTGCGTTTAGCGGGCACGAGCAGTACTTC	CSAFSGHEQYF	TRBJ2-7	TRBV20-1	TRBD2	NA	11
TGCAGTGCTCTCGGGGCTACCGGGGAGACCCAGTACTTC	CSALGATGETQYF	TRBJ2-5	TRBV20-1	NA	few	13
TGTGCCAGCAGCTTAGCGGCAGATACGCAGTATTTT	CASSLAADTQYF	TRBJ2-3	TRBV7-2	NA	few	12
TGTGCCAGCAGTCCGCGGACAGGGCCGAGCACAGATACGCAGTATTTT	CASSPRTGPSTDTQYF	TRBJ2-3	TRBV6-1	TRBD1	NA	16
TGCAGTGCTAGAGATTTTGGTGGCTACACCTTC	CSARDFGGYTF	TRBJ1-2	TRBV20-1	NA	few	11
TGTGCCAGCAGCACTCGACTGTTTCAAGAGACCCAGTACTTC	CASSTRLFQETQYF	TRBJ2-5	TRBV11-3	NA	few	14
TGCGCCAGCAGCCAAGATTTTGGGGGACATCAGCCCCAGCATTTT	CASSQDFGGHQPQHF	TRBJ1-5	TRBV4-3	NA	few	15
TGTGCCAGCAGTCAAGCCGGGACTTGGGGCACAGATACGCAGTATTTT	CASSQAGTWGTDTQYF	TRBJ2-3	TRBV27	NA	NA	16
TGTGCCAGCAGCCAGAATATAAGGGGGCGCGACGTCGAGCAGTACTTC	CASSQNIRGRDVEQYF	TRBJ2-7	TRBV7-2	TRBD1	NA	16
TGTGCCAGCAGTTACGGTCGGGGCTATGGCTACACCTTC	CASSYGRGYGYTF	TRBJ1-2	TRBV28	NA	few	13
TGTGCCAGCAGTTACCCGTCAGGGGGTGGCAATCAGCCCCAGCATTTT	CASSYPSGGGNQPQHF	TRBJ1-5	TRBV6-2/TRBV6-3	TRBD1	NA	16
TGTGCCAGCAGCGAGGCTGGGACAGCCGAGCAGTACTTC	CASSEAGTAEQYF	TRBJ2-7	TRBV6-2/TRBV6-3	TRBD1	NA	13
TGCGCCAGCAGCTTCGGACAGGGGGCTGGGGGCTACACCTTC	CASSFGQGAGGYTF	TRBJ1-2	TRBV5-1	TRBD1	few	14
TGCAGTGCTAAGGACAGGGCAGGCTATGGCTACACCTTC	CSAKDRAGYGYTF	TRBJ1-2	TRBV20-1	TRBD1	few	13
TGTGCCAGCACCCGGGACAGGGGGCGGATCAATGAGCAGTTCTTC	CASTRDRGRINEQFF	TRBJ2-1	TRBV6-2/TRBV6-3	TRBD1	NA	15
TGTGCCAGCAGCAGAATCGCGGGAATCGACGGCTACACCTTC	CASSRIAGIDGYTF	TRBJ1-2	TRBV11-3	NA	few	14
TGTGCCAGCACCATGTATAGCGGTAGCACAGATACGCAGTATTTT	CASTMYSGSTDTQYF	TRBJ2-3	TRBV12-3/TRBV12-4	NA	NA	15